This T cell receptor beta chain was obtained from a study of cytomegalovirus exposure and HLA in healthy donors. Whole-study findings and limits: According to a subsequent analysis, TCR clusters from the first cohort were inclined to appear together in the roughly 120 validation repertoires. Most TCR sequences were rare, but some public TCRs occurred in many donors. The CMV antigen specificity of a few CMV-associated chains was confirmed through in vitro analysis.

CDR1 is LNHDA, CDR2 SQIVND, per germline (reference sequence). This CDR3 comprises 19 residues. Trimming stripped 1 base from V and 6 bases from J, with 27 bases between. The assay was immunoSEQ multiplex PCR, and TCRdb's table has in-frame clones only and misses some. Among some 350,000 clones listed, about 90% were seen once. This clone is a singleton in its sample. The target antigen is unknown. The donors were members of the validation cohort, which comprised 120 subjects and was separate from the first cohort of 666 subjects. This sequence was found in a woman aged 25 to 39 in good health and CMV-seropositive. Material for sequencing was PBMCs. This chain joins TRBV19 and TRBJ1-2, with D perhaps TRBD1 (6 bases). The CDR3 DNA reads TGTGCCAGTAGTATAGTAGGGATTGGACAGCGGCAATATGCTCATGGCTACACCTTC. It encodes CASSIVGIGQRQYAHGYTF.